This T cell receptor beta chain was sequenced during a study of blood T cells in healthy people across ages. Study-level information: Roughly one uniquely barcoded beta molecule per two T cells was captured.

With 1 base removed from V and 4 bases from J, the gap between germline ends came to 13 bases. Germline lookup yields CDR1 DFQATT and CDR2 SNEGSKA (reference sequence). The CDR3 sequence is 14 residues long. Sample-barcoded 5' priming and a J-beta primer mix drove a second PCR of about 7 to 12 cycles. TCRdb analysed the 5' RACE reads with MiXCR anew, one entry per CDR3 protein. The sample gives about 770,000 distinct CDR3 sequences, around 43% of which show up once; under 20% is in the top ten. The sequenced sample was blood. This sequence was found in a man aged 55 to 70 in good health. The V call is TRBV20-1, the J call TRBJ1-1; D is ambiguous. CDR3 region: CSARVGSGSTEAFF. The CDR3 DNA is TGCAGTGCTAGAGTGGGATCTGGGAGCACTGAAGCTTTCTTT.